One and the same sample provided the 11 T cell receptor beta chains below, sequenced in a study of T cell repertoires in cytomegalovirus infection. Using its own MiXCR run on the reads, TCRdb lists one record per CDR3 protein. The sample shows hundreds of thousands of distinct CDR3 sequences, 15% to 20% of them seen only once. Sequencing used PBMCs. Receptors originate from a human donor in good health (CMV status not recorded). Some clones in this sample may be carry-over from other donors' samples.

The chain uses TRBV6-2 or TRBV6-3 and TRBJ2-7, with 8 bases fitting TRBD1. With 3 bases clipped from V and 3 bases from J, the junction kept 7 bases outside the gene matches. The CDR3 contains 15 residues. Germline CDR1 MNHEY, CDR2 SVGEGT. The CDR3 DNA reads TGTGCCAGCAGTTATTCGGGACAGGCGTTCTACGAGCAGTACTTC. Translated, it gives CASSYSGQAFYEQYF.

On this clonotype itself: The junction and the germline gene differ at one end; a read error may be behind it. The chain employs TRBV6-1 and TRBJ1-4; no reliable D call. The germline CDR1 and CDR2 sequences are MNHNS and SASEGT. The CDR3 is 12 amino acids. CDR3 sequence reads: CASSYPSSPPVF. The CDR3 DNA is TGTGCCAGCAGTTACCCCAGCAGTCCCCCGGTTTTT.

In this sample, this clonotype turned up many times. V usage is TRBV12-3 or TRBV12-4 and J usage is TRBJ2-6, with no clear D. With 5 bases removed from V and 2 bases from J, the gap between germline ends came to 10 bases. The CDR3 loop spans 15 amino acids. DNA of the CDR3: TGTGCCAGCAGTAGGAGTGCCCCTGGGGCCAACGTCCTGACTTTC. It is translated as CASSRSAPGANVLTF.

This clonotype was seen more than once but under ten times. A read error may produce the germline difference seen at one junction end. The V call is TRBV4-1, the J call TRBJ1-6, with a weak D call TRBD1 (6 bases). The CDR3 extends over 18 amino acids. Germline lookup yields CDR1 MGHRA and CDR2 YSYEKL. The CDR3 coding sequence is TGTGCCAGCAGCCAAGATTGGACAGAAAGCTCCTATAATTCACCCCTCCACTTT. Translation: CASSQDWTESSYNSPLHF.

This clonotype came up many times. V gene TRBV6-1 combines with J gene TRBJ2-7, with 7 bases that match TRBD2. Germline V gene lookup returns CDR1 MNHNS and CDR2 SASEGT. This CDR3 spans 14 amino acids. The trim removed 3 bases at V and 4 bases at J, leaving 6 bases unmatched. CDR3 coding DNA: TGTGCCAGCAGTGAGCTAGCGGTCTCGTACGAGCAGTACTTC. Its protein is CASSELAVSYEQYF.

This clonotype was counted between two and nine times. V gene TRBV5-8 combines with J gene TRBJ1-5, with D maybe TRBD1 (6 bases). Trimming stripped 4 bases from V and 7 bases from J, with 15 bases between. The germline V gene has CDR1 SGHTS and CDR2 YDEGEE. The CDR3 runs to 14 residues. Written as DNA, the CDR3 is TGTGCCAGCAGCGGGACATTGACTTCACAGCCCCAGCATTTT. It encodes CASSGTLTSQPQHF.

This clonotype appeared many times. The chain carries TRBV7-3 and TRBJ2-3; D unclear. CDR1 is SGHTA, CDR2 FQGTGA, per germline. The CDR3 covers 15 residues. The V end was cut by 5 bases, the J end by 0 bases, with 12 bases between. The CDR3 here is CASSLNSASTDTQYF. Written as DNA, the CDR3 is TGTGCCAGCAGCCTAAACAGCGCCAGCACAGATACGCAGTATTTT.

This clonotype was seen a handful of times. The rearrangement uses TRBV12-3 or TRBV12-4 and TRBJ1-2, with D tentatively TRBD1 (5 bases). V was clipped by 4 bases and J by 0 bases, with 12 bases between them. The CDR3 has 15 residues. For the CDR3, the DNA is TGTGCCAGCAGTTGGGGACTAAATTCTAACTATGGCTACACCTTC. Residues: CASSWGLNSNYGYTF.

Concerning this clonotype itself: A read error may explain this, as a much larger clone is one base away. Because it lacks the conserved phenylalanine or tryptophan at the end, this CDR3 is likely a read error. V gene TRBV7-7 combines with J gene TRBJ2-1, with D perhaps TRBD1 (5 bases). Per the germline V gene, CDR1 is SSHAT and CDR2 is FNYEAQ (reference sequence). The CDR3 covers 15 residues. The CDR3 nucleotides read TGTGCTAGCAGCTTAGTGTGGCAGGGCCACAATGAGCAGTTCCTC. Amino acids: CASSLVWQGHNEQFL.

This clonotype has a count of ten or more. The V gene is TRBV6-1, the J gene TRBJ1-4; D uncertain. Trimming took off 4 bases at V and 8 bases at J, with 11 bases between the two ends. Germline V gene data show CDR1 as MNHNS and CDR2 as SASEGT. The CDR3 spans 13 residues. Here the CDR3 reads CASSAAGREKLFF. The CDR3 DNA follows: TGTGCCAGCAGTGCGGCAGGAAGGGAAAAACTGTTTTTT.

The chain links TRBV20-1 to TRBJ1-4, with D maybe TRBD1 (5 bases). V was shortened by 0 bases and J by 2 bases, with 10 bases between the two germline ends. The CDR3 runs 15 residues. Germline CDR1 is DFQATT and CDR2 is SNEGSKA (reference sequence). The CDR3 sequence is CSARDMGGTNEKLFF. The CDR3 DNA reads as TGCAGTGCTAGAGATATGGGGGGTACTAATGAAAAACTGTTTTTT.